This T cell receptor beta chain was captured in a study of blood T cell repertoires in COVID-19. Study details: Researchers got acute and convalescent COVID-19 samples from the United States, Italy and Spain. PBMCs, B-cell-depleted T cells, or T cells provided the cDNA or gDNA that made up the material.

CDR3 length: 15 residues. Germline assignment: CDR1 LNHNV and CDR2 YYDKDF (reference sequence). V shed 5 bases and J 7 bases; nucleotides not matched to a gene: 10. In the authors' workflow: Reference gene primer amplification yielded estimated nucleated cell counts. The method was immunoSEQ multiplex PCR; TCRdb's version includes in-frame clones alone and lacks a portion of them. V and J calls and clone size are those listed in that table; D and trimming were worked out from the DNA. In the table there are roughly 200,000 clones, approximately 90% of which are singletons. This sequence was found in a man in his forties or fifties with active or convalescent COVID-19. The material sequenced was peripheral blood. The chain employs TRBV15 and TRBJ2-2, with TRBD1 identical over 7 bases. The DNA for the CDR3 is TGTGCCACCAGCGGCGGATACAGGGGTAACGGGGAGCTGTTTTTT. Translating gives CATSGGYRGNGELFF.